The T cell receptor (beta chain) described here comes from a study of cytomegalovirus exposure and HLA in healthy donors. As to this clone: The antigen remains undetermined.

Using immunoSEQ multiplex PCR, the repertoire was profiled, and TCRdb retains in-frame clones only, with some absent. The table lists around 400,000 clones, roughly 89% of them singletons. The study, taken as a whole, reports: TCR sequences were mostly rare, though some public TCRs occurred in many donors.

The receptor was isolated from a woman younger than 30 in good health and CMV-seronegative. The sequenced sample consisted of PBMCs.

The CDR3 region has the DNA TGTGCCAGCAGCATTCCGGGACTCCCCGACTTGGATACGCAGTATTTT. This translates into CASSIPGLPDLDTQYF. The V gene is TRBV7-2, the J gene TRBJ2-3, with a possible D match to TRBD2 (6 bases). The V gene lost 5 bases and the J gene lost 6 bases, with 21 bases spanning the gap. Germline CDR1 SGHTA, CDR2 FQGNSA. The CDR3 extends over 16 amino acids.